The sequence of this T cell receptor (beta chain) was determined in a study of shared clonotypes between healthy human individuals. Study information: Donor composition was a couple of women and a few men, aged 18 to 49.

None of the donors, who were healthy HIV-negative adults, had recently had acute infections or vaccinations. For this clone: As yet, its antigen is unknown.

Notes on the study in general: Relative to their counterparts shared across all four donors, non-shared clonotypes exhibited diminished generation probabilities.

Produced via immunoSEQ multiplex PCR; TCRdb's table is partial and in-frame only. The repertoire holds just over 2,000,000 clones, 95% seen once, with about 0.13% in the top ten. The CDR3 totals 16 residues. Germline V gives CDR1 SNHLY, CDR2 FYNNEI. The V and J ends lost 2 bases and 6 bases respectively, with 17 bases between them. This receptor was identified in a man aged 18 to 35 in good health. Sample: naive CD4+ T cells sorted from blood. Documented subset: CD45RA+ positively selected. The chain carries TRBV2 and TRBJ2-1; weak D call: TRBD2 (5 bases). The DNA for the CDR3 is TGTGCCAGCAGTGAACGGGGAACCCTGAGAATCAATGAGCAGTTCTTC. Protein: CASSERGTLRINEQFF. The whole variable domain, remainder taken from reference TRBV2 and TRBJ2-1, is EPEVTQTPSHQVTQMGQEVILRCVPISNHLYFYWYRQILGQKVEFLVSFYNNEISEKSEIFDDQFSVERPDGSNFTLKIRSTKLEDSAMYFCASSERGTLRINEQFFGPGTRLTVL.